This entry describes one T cell receptor (beta chain). The antigen is unknown. The data originate from a study of OX40 agonist ivuxolimab in advanced cancers. For the study at large: In this trial design, patients received ivuxolimab intravenously at 0.01 to 10 mg/kg every 2 weeks. Partial responses were observed in three patients, of whom one had hepatocellular carcinoma and two had cutaneous melanoma.

Trimming stripped 0 bases from V and 1 base from J, with 8 bases between. Germline-derived CDR1 and CDR2 are MGHDK and SYGVNS. The CDR3 is 15 residues long. Broader study findings: Mean expanded clone counts were higher in CD8+ than CD4+ T cells. Antigen specificity remained undetermined for the expanded peripheral T cells.

Data came from immunoSEQ multiplex PCR; TCRdb stores just in-frame clones and leaves some out. The repertoire holds roughly 66,000 clones, with approximately 80% as singletons. This receptor was identified in an adult with an advanced solid tumor such as melanoma, head and neck, liver or kidney cancer. The sequenced sample was CD4+ or CD8+ T cells sorted from blood, obtained in a trial of the OX40 agonist ivuxolimab. The rearrangement joins TRBV25-1 to TRBJ2-3; D call uncertain. The CDR3 coding sequence is TGTGCCAGCAGTGAATATAGGTCCCGCACAGATACGCAGTATTTT. Translated, it gives CASSEYRSRTDTQYF.